This TCR beta chain was found in a study of blood T cell repertoires in COVID-19. The wider study: The study drew acute and convalescent COVID-19 samples from the United States, Italy and Spain. Nucleic acid was either cDNA or gDNA, and it came from T cells, B-cell-depleted T cells, or PBMCs.

The V gene's germline CDR1 is LGHNT and CDR2 FRNRAP. CDR3 length: 16 amino acids. Trimming removed 1 base from V and 6 bases from J, with 18 bases in between. Methods used by the authors: Amplification of reference gene primers was used by the study to estimate nucleated cell counts. Some clones are missing from TCRdb's copy, which holds only in-frame ones; the method was immunoSEQ multiplex PCR. The V and J calls and the clone size are those of that table, but D and trimming were determined from the DNA. The sample carries roughly 98,000 clones, around four fifths recorded once. The sample consisted of peripheral blood. This clonotype was sampled from a woman in her seventies with active or convalescent COVID-19. The genes are TRBV12-5 and TRBJ1-1; TRBD1 is a possible D gene (5 bases). The CDR3: CASGLGVGAIMAEAFF. CDR3 DNA: TGTGCTAGTGGTTTGGGGGTAGGGGCAATAATGGCTGAAGCTTTCTTT.